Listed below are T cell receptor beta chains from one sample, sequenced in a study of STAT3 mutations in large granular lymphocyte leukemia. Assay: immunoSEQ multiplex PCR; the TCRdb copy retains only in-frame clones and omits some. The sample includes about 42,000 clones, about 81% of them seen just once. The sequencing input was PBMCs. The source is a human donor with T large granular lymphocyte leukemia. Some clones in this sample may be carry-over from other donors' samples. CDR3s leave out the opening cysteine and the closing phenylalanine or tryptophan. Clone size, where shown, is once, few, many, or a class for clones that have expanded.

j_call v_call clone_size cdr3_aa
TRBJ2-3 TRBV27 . ASSPRDRPPDTQY
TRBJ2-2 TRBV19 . ASSILNTGELF
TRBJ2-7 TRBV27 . ASSPQGLSSYEQY
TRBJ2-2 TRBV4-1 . ASSQAASSANTGELF
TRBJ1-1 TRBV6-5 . ASSLRDRENTEAF
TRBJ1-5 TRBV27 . ASRLTNNQPQH
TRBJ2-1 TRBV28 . ASSANYFYNEQF
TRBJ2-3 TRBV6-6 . ASSYPGSHTQY
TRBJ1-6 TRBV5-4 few ASSPDLGYNSPLH
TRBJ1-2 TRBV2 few ASSPRGDGYT
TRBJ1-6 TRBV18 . ASSIGTGRTPLH
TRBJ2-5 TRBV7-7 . ASSPWTGALETQY
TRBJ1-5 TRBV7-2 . ASSLVPSQPQH
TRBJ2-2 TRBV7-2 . ASSLRLGLAIPGELF
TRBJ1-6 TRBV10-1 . ASSRTSGNSPLH
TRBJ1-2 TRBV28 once ASSKIRGDYGYT
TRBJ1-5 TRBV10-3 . AISDLEGSNQPQH
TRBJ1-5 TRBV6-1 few ASRKDPRGNQPQH
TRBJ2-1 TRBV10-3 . AISPTGGEYNEQF
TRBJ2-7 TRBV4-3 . ASSQSGPTSGGLYEQY
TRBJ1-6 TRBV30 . AWGQANSPLH
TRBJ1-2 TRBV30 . AWSPTSANYGYT
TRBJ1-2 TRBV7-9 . ASSLGQGEGGYT
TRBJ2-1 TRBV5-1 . ASSQPLAGVYNEQF